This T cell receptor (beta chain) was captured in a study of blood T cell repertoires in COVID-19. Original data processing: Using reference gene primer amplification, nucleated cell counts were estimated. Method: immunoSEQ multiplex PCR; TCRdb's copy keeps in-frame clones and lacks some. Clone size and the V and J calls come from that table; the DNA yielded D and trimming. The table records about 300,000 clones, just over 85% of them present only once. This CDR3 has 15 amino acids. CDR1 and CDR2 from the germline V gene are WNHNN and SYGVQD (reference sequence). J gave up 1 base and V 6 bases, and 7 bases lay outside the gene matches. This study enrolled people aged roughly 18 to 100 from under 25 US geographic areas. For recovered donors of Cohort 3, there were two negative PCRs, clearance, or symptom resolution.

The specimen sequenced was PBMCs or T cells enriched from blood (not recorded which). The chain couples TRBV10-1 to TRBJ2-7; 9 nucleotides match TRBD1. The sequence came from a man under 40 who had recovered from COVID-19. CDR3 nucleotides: TGCGCCAGCAGCGGCGAGGGACAGGGATCCTACGAGCAGTACTTC. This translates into CASSGEGQGSYEQYF.